This T cell receptor (beta chain) was documented in a study of cytomegalovirus exposure and HLA in healthy donors. Across the study: Genotyping of under 500 donors showed that 70% to 90% belonged to the Caucasian-associated ancestry cluster. Broader study findings: Among the sequence variants, a highly shared cluster was likely an artifact of sequencing. Common viral pathogens seemed, in a later analysis, to connect with several of the most significant clusters.

CDR1 LGHNA and CDR2 YSLEER come from the germline V gene. The CDR3 is 17 residues long. The V and J ends lost 0 bases and 6 bases, in that order; junction bases with no gene match: 8. Points on this clone: Antigen: not known.

In the PCR, 60 Vbeta and 13 Jbeta primers were used. Authors' data handling: There were about 88 million unique TCR beta chains by a later count, and some 12 million of them were shared. Profiling relied on immunoSEQ multiplex PCR, and the TCRdb table lists in-frame clones only, not all of them. That table is the source of V, J and clone size, and D and trimming were worked out from the DNA. The sample includes roughly 55,000 clones, over 65% seen only once; the top ten take roughly 36%. The chain has TRBV4-3 and TRBJ2-5, with 12 bases matching TRBD2. Sequenced: PBMCs. This receptor was taken from a man aged 40-55 years in good health and CMV-seropositive. The DNA of the CDR3 is TGCGCCAGCAGCCAAGATCCTAGCGGGGGGGCTCTGAAGACCCAGTACTTC. Residues: CASSQDPSGGALKTQYF.